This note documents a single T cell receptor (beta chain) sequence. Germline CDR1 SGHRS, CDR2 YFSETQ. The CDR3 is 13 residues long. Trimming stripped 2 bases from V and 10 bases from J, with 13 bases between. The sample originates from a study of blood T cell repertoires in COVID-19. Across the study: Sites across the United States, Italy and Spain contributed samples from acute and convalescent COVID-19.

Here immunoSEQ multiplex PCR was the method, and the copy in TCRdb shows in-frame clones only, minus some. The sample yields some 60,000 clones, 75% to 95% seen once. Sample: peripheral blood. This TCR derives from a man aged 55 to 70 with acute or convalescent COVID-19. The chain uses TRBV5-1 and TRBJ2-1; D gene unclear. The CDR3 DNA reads TGCGCCAGCAGCTTAAGCCCCCAACAGGAGCAGTTCTTC. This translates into CASSLSPQQEQFF.